This is a list of T cell receptor beta chains from one sample in a study of T cell responses to AZD1222 COVID-19 vaccine. This table comes from immunoSEQ multiplex PCR, and its TCRdb copy is limited to in-frame clones, with some not included. The table has 150,000 to 200,000 clones, roughly 92% seen once; the top ten hold about 3%. Here the sequenced sample was peripheral blood, taken on day 0 of AZD1222 vaccination. The receptors were sampled from an adult in good health. Each CDR3 is given with its conserved first and last residue. The D gene is left open where the match is weak. Rows give clone size only sometimes, using once, few, many, or a class for an expanded clone.

size	D	V	J	length	CDR3	DNA
few	TRBD1	TRBV6-4	TRBJ1-2	13	CASSDIGGGGYTF	TGTGCCAGCAGTGACATAGGGGGCGGTGGCTACACCTTC
.	.	TRBV9	TRBJ1-2	15	CASSVEVTVNYGYTF	TGTGCCAGCAGCGTAGAAGTGACAGTTAACTATGGCTACACCTTC
.	.	TRBV5-4	TRBJ1-5	15	CASSLGGGAVQPQHF	TGTGCCAGCAGCTTGGGGGGGGGCGCGGTTCAGCCCCAGCATTTT
once	TRBD1	TRBV5-1	TRBJ1-1	14	CASSIGDRGTEAFF	TGCGCCAGCAGCATCGGGGACAGGGGAACTGAAGCTTTCTTT
.	TRBD1	TRBV6-4	TRBJ1-1	16	CASSESGTGGRTEAFF	TGTGCCAGCAGTGAGTCCGGGACAGGGGGCCGCACTGAAGCTTTCTTT
.	.	TRBV29-1	TRBJ1-1	11	CSVRGGAEAFF	TGCAGCGTTCGAGGGGGGGCTGAAGCTTTCTTT
.	.	TRBV2	TRBJ2-1	13	CASIWEELGEQFF	TGTGCCAGCATCTGGGAGGAGCTAGGTGAGCAGTTCTTC
once	TRBD2	TRBV19	TRBJ2-6	15	CASISRGDGANVLTF	TGTGCCAGTATAAGTCGGGGGGACGGGGCCAACGTCCTGACTTTC
.	.	TRBV11-2	TRBJ1-2	13	CASSLSWASGYTF	TGTGCCAGCAGCTTATCTTGGGCCTCCGGCTACACCTTC
.	.	TRBV5-1	TRBJ2-1	13	CASSSYGPEQQFF	TGCGCCAGCAGCTCCTACGGACCGGAACAGCAGTTCTTC
.	.	TRBV19	TRBJ1-1	15	CASSIPPTGGTEAFF	TGTGCCAGTAGTATCCCCCCAACGGGGGGCACTGAAGCTTTCTTT
.	TRBD1	TRBV4-1	TRBJ1-2	14	CASSRTGEGYGYTF	TGCGCCAGCAGCCGAACAGGGGAGGGCTATGGCTACACCTTC
.	.	TRBV7-9	TRBJ1-1	13	CASRGQLHTEAFF	TGTGCCAGCCGTGGACAGCTCCACACTGAAGCTTTCTTT
.	.	TRBV12-5	TRBJ1-3	15	CASGLDRLTGNTIYF	TGTGCTAGTGGTTTGGACAGACTTACTGGAAACACCATATATTTT
.	TRBD1	TRBV28	TRBJ2-1	14	CASKGQTLVMSIFF	TGTGCCAGCAAGGGACAGACGCTCGTAATGTCAATTTTCTTC
.	.	TRBV6-5	TRBJ1-1	14	CASSPNPQRTEAFF	TGTGCCAGCAGTCCCAATCCTCAGAGGACTGAAGCTTTCTTT
.	TRBD2	TRBV5-4	TRBJ2-1	16	CASSLDSGRAMNEQFF	TGTGCCAGCAGCTTGGATAGCGGGAGGGCCATGAATGAGCAGTTCTTC
.	TRBD2	TRBV10-3	TRBJ2-3	15	CAISDGGRSTDTQYF	TGTGCCATCAGTGACGGCGGGAGGAGCACAGATACGCAGTATTTT
.	.	TRBV7-9	TRBJ2-3	12	CASSLLEDTQYF	TGTGCCAGCAGTTTACTAGAAGATACGCAGTATTTT
.	.	TRBV9	TRBJ1-2	15	CASSVTQEMSWGYTF	TGTGCCAGCAGCGTCACACAGGAGATGTCCTGGGGCTACACCTTC
.	TRBD2	TRBV5-1	TRBJ2-7	17	CASSLVGLAGAPNEQYF	TGCGCCAGCAGCTTGGTAGGTCTAGCGGGAGCTCCCAACGAGCAGTACTTC
.	.	TRBV7-2	TRBJ1-5	14	CASSLVDAYQPQHF	TGTGCCAGCAGCTTAGTGGACGCCTATCAGCCCCAGCATTTT
.	TRBD1	TRBV28	TRBJ1-5	14	CASSSQGAWQPQHF	TGTGCCAGCAGTTCACAGGGGGCATGGCAGCCCCAGCATTTT
.	.	TRBV7-9	TRBJ2-3	18	CASSSQGVAGGSTDTQYF	TGTGCCAGCAGCTCCCAGGGGGTAGCGGGTGGGAGCACAGATACGCAGTATTTT
.	.	TRBV3-1/TRBV3-2	TRBJ1-1	12	CASSLGGMGAFF	TGTGCCAGCAGCCTAGGGGGGATGGGGGCTTTCTTT
.	.	TRBV30	TRBJ1-6	18	CAWSPPWQGRAYNSPLHF	TGTGCCTGGAGTCCACCATGGCAGGGGCGCGCTTATAATTCACCCCTCCACTTT
.	TRBD1	TRBV15	TRBJ1-6	15	CATNEWTGVNSPLHF	TGTGCCACCAACGAATGGACAGGGGTTAATTCACCCCTCCACTTT
.	.	TRBV5-1	TRBJ2-1	12	CASSLERRGQFF	TGCGCCAGCAGCTTGGAGAGGAGGGGGCAGTTCTTC
.	.	TRBV21-1	TRBJ2-7	15	CASVTSGSSLYEQYF	TGTGCCAGCGTGACTAGCGGGAGCTCTCTCTACGAGCAGTACTTC
.	.	TRBV5-1	TRBJ1-1	12	CASSEPQGEAFF	TGCGCCAGCAGCGAACCTCAGGGTGAAGCTTTCTTT
.	.	TRBV18	TRBJ1-2	15	CASSTRTRGDYGYTF	TGTGCCAGCTCAACTCGGACGCGCGGAGACTATGGCTACACCTTC
once	TRBD1	TRBV10-3	TRBJ1-2	15	CAISETAGGAWGYTF	TGTGCCATCAGTGAGACGGCAGGGGGCGCGTGGGGCTACACCTTC
.	.	TRBV27	TRBJ2-1	13	CASSLGSVDEQFF	TGTGCCAGCAGTTTAGGATCGGTCGATGAGCAGTTCTTC
.	.	TRBV2	TRBJ1-1	13	CASSEAGNTEAFF	TGTGCCAGCAGTGAGGCAGGGAACACTGAAGCTTTCTTT
.	.	TRBV20-1	TRBJ2-1	10	CSARDLEQFF	TGCAGTGCCCGGGACTTAGAGCAGTTCTTC
.	.	TRBV5-1	TRBJ1-5	14	CASSFGSGNQPQHF	TGCGCCAGCAGCTTCGGCAGTGGCAATCAGCCCCAGCATTTT
.	TRBD1	TRBV7-9	TRBJ2-7	14	CASSPRDRVHEQYF	TGTGCCAGCAGCCCCCGGGACAGGGTCCACGAGCAGTACTTC
.	.	TRBV6-4	TRBJ1-4	13	CATSRQGGEKLFF	TGTGCCACCTCAAGGCAGGGCGGGGAAAAACTGTTTTTT
once	TRBD1	TRBV6-2/TRBV6-3	TRBJ1-1	15	CASSHPRGGNTEAFF	TGTGCCAGCAGTCATCCCAGGGGGGGGAACACTGAAGCTTTCTTT
once	TRBD2	TRBV6-5	TRBJ2-2	15	CASGETGGASGELFF	TGTGCCAGCGGGGAGACGGGAGGGGCTTCCGGGGAGCTGTTTTTT
.	.	TRBV5-1	TRBJ1-1	15	CASSLVGTLNTEAFF	TGCGCCAGCAGCTTGGTAGGCACCTTGAACACTGAAGCTTTCTTT
.	.	TRBV25-1	TRBJ2-1	15	CASSEGSVSYNEQFF	TGTGCCAGCAGTGAAGGGTCAGTTTCCTACAATGAGCAGTTCTTC
few	.	TRBV5-4	TRBJ2-1	15	CASSLRQFSYNEQFF	TGTGCCAGCAGCTTGAGACAGTTCTCCTACAATGAGCAGTTCTTC
.	.	TRBV5-6	TRBJ2-1	11	CASSLAGGQFF	TGTGCCAGCAGCTTGGCGGGCGGGCAGTTCTTC
.	TRBD1	TRBV2	TRBJ2-3	15	CASSEVDRIPDTQYF	TGTGCCAGCAGTGAAGTGGACAGGATCCCAGATACGCAGTATTTT
.	TRBD1	TRBV11-2	TRBJ1-2	15	CASSIGQGGNYGYTF	TGTGCCAGCAGCATTGGACAGGGAGGTAACTATGGCTACACCTTC
.	TRBD1	TRBV30	TRBJ1-1	14	CAWSVQGADTEAFF	TGTGCCTGGAGTGTACAGGGGGCGGACACTGAAGCTTTCTTT
.	.	TRBV5-1	TRBJ2-2	15	CASSAAGPNTGELFF	TGCGCCAGCAGCGCGGCAGGGCCCAACACCGGGGAGCTGTTTTTT